Each of the 9 T cell receptor beta chains below was sequenced from the same sample in a study of cytomegalovirus exposure and HLA in healthy donors. The study ran its PCR with 60 Vbeta and 13 Jbeta primers. Assay used: immunoSEQ multiplex PCR; TCRdb lists only in-frame clones, some missing. This table has 85,000 to 100,000 clones, around three quarters appearing once. Sequencing input: PBMCs. These receptors came from a man under 40 in good health and CMV-seronegative.

Turning to this clone: One end of the junction fails to match germline, which may point to a read error. J is TRBJ1-1 and V is TRBV5-6, with TRBD1 as a possible D gene (6 bases). Germline values: CDR1 SGHDT, CDR2 YYEEEE. The CDR3 contains 12 residues. CDR3 sequence: CASSLGATYAFF. The DNA for the CDR3 is TGTGCCAGCAGTTTGGGGGCAACGTACGCTTTCTTT.

The chain has TRBV5-1 and TRBJ2-2; 10 nucleotides line up with TRBD1. J was trimmed by 7 bases and V by 7 bases; bases with no gene match: 10. Germline loops: CDR1 SGHRS, CDR2 YFSETQ. This CDR3 is built from 15 residues. The CDR3 nucleotides are TGCGCCAGCTTCCCGGGACAGGGGCAAGTCGGGGAGCTGTTTTTT. Its protein is CASFPGQGQVGELFF.

The chain links TRBV7-2 to TRBJ2-7; tentative D call: TRBD2 (7 bases). There are 17 residues in the CDR3. V lost 0 bases and J lost 0, with 15 bases in between. Per germline, CDR1 SGHTA and CDR2 FQGNSA. CDR3 sequence: CASSLALSAGASYEQYF. Written as DNA, the CDR3 is TGTGCCAGCAGCTTAGCGCTTTCTGCGGGGGCCTCCTACGAGCAGTACTTC.

This sequence joins TRBV28 and TRBJ1-1; a possible D gene is TRBD1 (5 bases). Trimming took off 6 bases at V and 7 bases at J, with 12 bases between the two ends. Germline CDR1 MDHEN, CDR2 SYDVKM. The CDR3 loop spans 12 amino acids. The CDR3 loop reads CASSPPGGEAFF. Written as DNA, the CDR3 is TGTGCCAGCAGCCCCCCGGGGGGTGAAGCTTTCTTT.

This clone has only one observation. The chain joins TRBV11-2 to TRBJ2-7, with D unclear. This CDR3 comprises 14 residues. The V end was cut by 5 bases, the J end by 0 bases, with 11 bases between. Germline CDR1 reads SGHAT; CDR2 reads FQNNGV. CDR3 nucleotides: TGTGCCAGCAGCATCGAAACATCCTCCTACGAGCAGTACTTC. Its translation is CASSIETSSYEQYF. The variable domain in full, with the rest retrieved from reference TRBV11-2 and TRBJ2-7, is EAGVAQSPRYKIIEKRQSVAFWCNPISGHATLYWYQQILGQGPKLLIQFQNNGVVDDSQLPKDRFSAERLKGVDSTLKIQPAKLEDSAVYLCASSIETSSYEQYFGPGTRLTVT.

This clone was seen a single time. The J gene is TRBJ1-2, the V gene TRBV10-1, with a tentative D call TRBD1 (5 bases). V was clipped by 6 bases and J by 5 bases, with 13 bases between them. The CDR3 consists of 13 residues. CDR1 and CDR2 (germline): WNHNN, SYGVQD (reference sequence). In DNA form, the CDR3 reads TGCGCCAGCAGCCAAGGGCAGGGTTATGGCTACACCTTC. Translating it yields CASSQGQGYGYTF.

Written as DNA, the CDR3 is TGTGCCAGCAGCTCGGGACAGGGGGTATTCCACGAGCAGTACTTC. Residues: CASSSGQGVFHEQYF. The rearrangement links TRBV7-9 to TRBJ2-7, with 11 nucleotides matching TRBD1. From germline, CDR1 is SEHNR and CDR2 FQNEAQ (reference sequence). J gave up 5 bases and V 4 bases, and 7 bases lay outside the gene matches. The CDR3 is 15 residues long.

The V call is TRBV11-2, the J call TRBJ2-3; 9 bases agree with TRBD2. Trimming removed 1 base from V and 1 base from J; junction bases left unmatched: 3. Germline CDR1 is SGHAT and CDR2 is FQNNGV. The CDR3 spans 16 residues. CDR3 residues: CASSLGASGGTDTQYF. The DNA of the CDR3 is TGTGCCAGCAGCTTAGGGGCTAGCGGGGGCACAGATACGCAGTATTTT. The entire variable domain, with the rest obtained from reference TRBV11-2 and TRBJ2-3, is as follows: EAGVAQSPRYKIIEKRQSVAFWCNPISGHATLYWYQQILGQGPKLLIQFQNNGVVDDSQLPKDRFSAERLKGVDSTLKIQPAKLEDSAVYLCASSLGASGGTDTQYFGPGTRLTVL.

This chain joins TRBV6-5 and TRBJ1-4, with 8 bases matching TRBD1. Germline assignment: CDR1 MNHEY and CDR2 SVGAGI. The CDR3 length is 14 residues. After removal of 4 bases from V and 10 bases from J, the junction contained 8 bases not matched to a gene. The CDR3 coding sequence is TGTGCCAGCAGTTTGGACAGGGATTCAAGAAAACTGTTTTTT. The encoded protein is CASSLDRDSRKLFF.